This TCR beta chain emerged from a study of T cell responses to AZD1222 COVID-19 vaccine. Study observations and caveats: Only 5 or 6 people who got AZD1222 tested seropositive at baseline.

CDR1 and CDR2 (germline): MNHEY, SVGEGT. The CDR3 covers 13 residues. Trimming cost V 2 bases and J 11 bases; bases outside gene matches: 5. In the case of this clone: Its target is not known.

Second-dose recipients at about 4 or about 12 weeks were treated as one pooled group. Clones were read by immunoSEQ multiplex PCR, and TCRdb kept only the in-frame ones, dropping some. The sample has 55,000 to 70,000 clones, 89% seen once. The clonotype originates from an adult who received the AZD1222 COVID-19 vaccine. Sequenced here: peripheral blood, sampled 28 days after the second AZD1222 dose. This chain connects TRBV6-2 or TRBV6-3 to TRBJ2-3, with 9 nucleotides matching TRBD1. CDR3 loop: CASSYTGGIRQYF. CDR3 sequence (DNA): TGTGCCAGCAGTTACACAGGGGGCATTAGGCAGTATTTT.